A single sample is the source of the 19 T cell receptor beta chains below, sequenced in a study of regulatory T cells in long-lasting Graves disease. The authors built TCR beta libraries using iRepertoire HTBI primers and Arm-PCR of CDR3 regions. TCRdb called the multiplex PCR reads again in MiXCR, with one record for every CDR3 protein. The table includes a few hundred thousand distinct CDR3 sequences, roughly 23% detected once. Time point here: persistent/refractory GD, antithyroid drugs over 5 years with positive TRAb. RNA from PBMCs was the source of the TCR library. The sequenced sample was peripheral blood mononuclear cells (PBMCs), obtained when the disease was refractory, from a patient treated with antithyroid drugs. All receptors derive from a female donor with Graves disease.

In this sample, this clonotype turned up a few times. The chain recombines TRBV19 with TRBJ1-4; 9 nucleotides align to TRBD1. Germline assignment: CDR1 LNHDA and CDR2 SQIVND (reference sequence). With 4 bases clipped from V and 7 bases from J, the junction kept 1 base outside the gene matches. This CDR3 spans 13 amino acids. CDR3 bases: TGTGCCAGTAGTAGGGGACAGGGTGAAAAACTGTTTTTT. Protein product: CASSRGQGEKLFF.

This clonotype was picked up a small number of times. The chain recombines TRBV20-1 with TRBJ2-2; D not resolved. The germline V and J ends were trimmed by 3 bases and 6 bases, with 11 bases remaining between them. Germline CDR1 and CDR2: DFQATT and SNEGSKA (reference sequence). This CDR3 comprises 13 residues. In DNA, the CDR3 is TGCAGTGCTAGTACCTCGTCAGCCGGGGAGCTGTTTTTT. Amino acids: CSASTSSAGELFF.

Only one count was recorded for this clonotype. Since a much larger clone is just one base distant, this may be a read error. This chain uses TRBV5-1 with TRBJ1-1, with 8 bases aligning to TRBD1. Germline loops: CDR1 SGHRS, CDR2 YFSETQ. This CDR3 has 16 residues. DNA of the CDR3: TGCGCCAGCAGCCTCGCACCCACAGGGGGTAACACTGAAGCTTCCTTT. Translation: CASSLAPTGGNTEASF. Filled out from reference TRBV5-1 and TRBJ1-1, the complete variable domain reads KAGVTQTPRYLIKTRGQQVTLSCSPISGHRSVSWYQQTPGQGLQFLFEYFSETQRNKGNFPGRFSGRQFSNSRSEMNVSTLELGDSALYLCASSLAPTGGNTEASFGQGTRLTVV.

This clonotype occurred a few times. This rearrangement joins TRBV7-9 to TRBJ2-2; TRBD2 matches at 8 bases. Germline CDR1 is SEHNR and CDR2 is FQNEAQ (reference sequence). Trimming cost V 5 bases and J 0 bases; bases outside gene matches: 14. The CDR3 has 19 amino acids. The DNA of the CDR3 is TGTGCCAGCAGCCACCCTCCGCGGGAGGTAATCTCGAACACCGGGGAGCTGTTTTTT. It yields the protein CASSHPPREVISNTGELFF.

J is TRBJ2-1 and V is TRBV6-1; D is possibly TRBD2 (6 bases). The ends were cut back, 0 bases at V and 3 bases at J, with 12 bases in the middle. This CDR3 contains 16 residues. The germline V gene encodes CDR1 MNHNS and CDR2 SASEGT. The CDR3 reads CASSEAELEGYNEQFF. The CDR3 DNA reads TGTGCCAGCAGTGAAGCGGAATTGGAGGGCTACAATGAGCAGTTCTTC.

This clonotype was counted ten times or more. The chain uses TRBV11-2 and TRBJ2-1; D is perhaps TRBD1 or TRBD2 (5 bases each). This CDR3 is 14 amino acids long. Germline lookup yields CDR1 SGHAT and CDR2 FQNNGV. Trimming removed 4 bases at V and 7 bases at J, with 14 bases between. In nucleotides, the CDR3 is TGTGCCAGCAGCTCTACGACGGGACGGAATGAGCAGTTCTTC. Its translation: CASSSTTGRNEQFF.

The chain has TRBV9 and TRBJ2-2, with D perhaps matching TRBD1 (5 bases). The CDR3 extends over 16 amino acids. From germline, CDR1 is SGDLS and CDR2 YYNGEE. Trimming removed 1 base from V and 1 base from J, with 11 bases in between. DNA of the CDR3: TGTGCCAGCAGCGTATCTCTAGGGGTGAACACCGGGGAGCTGTTTTTT. It encodes CASSVSLGVNTGELFF.

The chain joins TRBV9 to TRBJ2-1; D unclear. This CDR3 is built from 15 residues. Germline CDR1 is SGDLS and CDR2 is YYNGEE. Trimming took off 0 bases at V and 0 bases at J, with 7 bases between the two ends. CDR3 nucleotide sequence: TGTGCCAGCAGCGTAGAACTGAGCTCCTACAATGAGCAGTTCTTC. Amino acid sequence: CASSVELSSYNEQFF.

The genes are TRBV5-1 and TRBJ1-2; perhaps TRBD1 as D (6 bases). V lost 4 bases to trimming and J lost 8 bases, with 12 bases between them. Germline CDR1 reads SGHRS; CDR2 reads YFSETQ. The length of the CDR3 is 12 residues. The CDR3 DNA reads as TGCGCCAGCAGCCTACAGGGCGACGGCTACACCTTC. Translated: CASSLQGDGYTF.

At least ten counts were recorded for this clonotype. The chain employs TRBV24-1 and TRBJ2-5; 12 bases match TRBD2. The V gene end was trimmed by 4 bases and the J gene end by 4 bases; junction bases not matched to a gene: 6. The CDR3 spans 16 residues. In germline, CDR1 is KGHDR, CDR2 SFDVKD. The CDR3 DNA is TGTGCCACCAGTGACAGACTAGCGGGAGAAGTAGAGACCCAGTACTTC. It is translated as CATSDRLAGEVETQYF.

This clonotype has at least ten counts. V is TRBV12-3 or TRBV12-4 and J is TRBJ2-3; D remains unclear. The V end was cut by 6 bases, the J end by 4 bases, with 14 bases between. The CDR3 runs to 14 residues. The chain's CDR3 is CASSQRAGSDTQYF. The CDR3 coding sequence is TGTGCCAGCAGCCAACGGGCTGGCTCAGATACGCAGTATTTT.

This rearrangement joins TRBV10-3 to TRBJ2-3; 10 positions match TRBD2. The CDR3 has 15 residues. From germline, CDR1 is ENHRY and CDR2 SYGVKD. J lost 3 bases, V lost 7 bases, and 7 bases had no gene match. The CDR3: CAIKELAGNTDTQYF. The CDR3 region has the DNA TGTGCCATCAAGGAACTAGCGGGAAATACAGATACGCAGTATTTT.

The rearrangement uses TRBV7-9 and TRBJ1-1; D remains unclear. The CDR3 loop spans 19 amino acids. Germline CDR1 SEHNR, CDR2 FQNEAQ (reference sequence). V lost 2 bases to trimming and J lost 0 bases, with 22 bases between them. In DNA form, the CDR3 reads TGTGCCAGCAGCTTAAGTTTCGAGGGTCCAACTTTTATGAACACTGAAGCTTTCTTT. Translated: CASSLSFEGPTFMNTEAFF.

This chain links TRBV5-1 with TRBJ2-1, with 8 bases lining up with TRBD2. V shed 3 bases, J shed 8 bases, and the junction held 19 bases outside the gene matches. Germline values: CDR1 SGHRS, CDR2 YFSETQ. The CDR3 loop spans 18 amino acids. In DNA, the CDR3 is TGCGCCAGCAGCTGGCCACCTATTTCGGGACTAGAACGGTATGAGCAGTTCTTC. Translating gives CASSWPPISGLERYEQFF.

This clonotype was observed many times. The chain employs TRBV7-2 and TRBJ2-7; no firm D call. This CDR3 region has 13 residues. The V gene's germline CDR1 is SGHTA and CDR2 FQGNSA. V dropped 4 bases and J dropped 3 bases, with 10 bases sitting between them. The DNA of the CDR3 is TGTGCCAGCAGCTCAGACGGGTACTACGAGCAGTACTTC. It translates to CASSSDGYYEQYF. Complete variable domain (other parts from reference TRBV7-2 and TRBJ2-7): GAGVSQSPSNKVTEKGKDVELRCDPISGHTALYWYRQSLGQGLEFLIYFQGNSAPDKSGLPSDRFSAERTGGSVSTLTIQRTQQEDSAVYLCASSSDGYYEQYFGPGTRLTVT.

This clonotype was detected ten times or more. The genes are TRBV14 and TRBJ2-7, with 9 positions matching TRBD1. The germline CDR1 and CDR2 sequences are SGHDN and FVKESK. The CDR3 loop spans 13 amino acids. V was pared by 1 base and J by 5 bases, with 0 bases of the junction left unmatched. CDR3 in amino acids: CASSQGTGDEQYF. CDR3 DNA: TGTGCCAGCAGCCAAGGGACAGGGGACGAGCAGTACTTC.

As concerns this clonotype: This may come from a read error, since a much larger clone is one base off. The V call is TRBV20-1, the J call TRBJ1-4; D ambiguous. The CDR3 loop spans 12 amino acids. Germline V lookup: CDR1 DFQATT, CDR2 SNEGSKA (reference sequence). Here the CDR3 reads CSARAQREKLSF. The DNA of the CDR3 is TGCAGTGCCCGCGCCCAACGCGAAAAACTGTCTTTT.

Comments on this clonotype: Given a much more abundant clone one base away, this may be a read error. The V gene is TRBV28, the J gene TRBJ2-7; a weak D match, TRBD2 (5 bases). This CDR3 has 13 amino acids. CDR1 and CDR2 (germline): MDHEN, SYDVKM. The CDR3 coding sequence is TGTGCCAGCAGTTACAACGGGATCTACGAGCAGCACTTC. It codes for CASSYNGIYEQHF.

This clonotype was seen ten or more times. This chain connects TRBV2 to TRBJ2-2; D uncertain. The CDR3 is 15 amino acids. The ends were cut back, 7 bases at V and 4 bases at J, with 16 bases in the middle. CDR1 is SNHLY, CDR2 FYNNEI, per germline. The CDR3 protein is CASTKGLSFTGELFF. The CDR3 DNA sequence: TGTGCCAGCACCAAAGGTTTATCATTCACCGGGGAGCTGTTTTTT.